The 9 T cell receptor beta chains below all came from one sample that was sequenced in a study of shared T cell receptors in the human thymus. Sequencing used immunoSEQ multiplex PCR; TCRdb keeps in-frame clones, though not all of them. The data hold hundreds of thousands of clones, with roughly 90% observed a single time. These sequences were also reported in another study, on human thymus T cells.

Sequencing was performed on thymocytes. These TCRs come from a boy younger than two with a congenital heart defect.

The V and J genes are TRBV7-2 and TRBJ2-3, with unresolved D. Germline values: CDR1 SGHTA, CDR2 FQGNSA. V gave up 0 bases and J gave up 1 base, with 5 bases separating them. This CDR3 is 14 amino acids long. The CDR3 protein is CASSLAVRTDTQYF. The CDR3 DNA reads as TGTGCCAGCAGCTTAGCCGTCCGCACAGATACGCAGTATTTT.

V usage is TRBV9 and J usage is TRBJ1-2; D is uncertain. Trimming left V 0 bases short and J 4 bases short, with 7 bases between. Germline-derived CDR1 and CDR2 are SGDLS and YYNGEE. The CDR3 is 13 amino acids. The CDR3 sequence is CASSVGSPYGYTF. As DNA, the CDR3 is TGTGCCAGCAGCGTAGGCAGTCCCTATGGCTACACCTTC. The full variable domain, in which reference TRBV9 and TRBJ1-2 provide the parts outside the CDR3, is DSGVTQTPKHLITATGQRVTLRCSPRSGDLSVYWYQQSLDQGLQFLIQYYNGEERAKGNILERFSAQQFPDLHSELNLSSLELGDSALYFCASSVGSPYGYTFGSGTRLTVV.

This clone was seen once. The chain uses TRBV11-3 and TRBJ2-6; 9 bases map to TRBD2. CDR1 and CDR2 from the germline V gene are SGHNT and YENEEA. The CDR3 covers 19 residues. V lost 5 bases, J lost 4 bases, and 15 bases stayed unmatched. This chain's CDR3 is CASSLGGVAGVRGANVLTF. The CDR3 bases are TGTGCCAGCAGCCTGGGTGGGGTAGCGGGAGTTCGGGGGGCCAACGTCCTGACTTTC.

The V and J genes are TRBV5-4 and TRBJ2-7; a possible D gene is TRBD1 (6 bases). CDR3 length: 15 amino acids. Germline lookup yields CDR1 SGHNT and CDR2 YYREEE (reference sequence). Trimming shortened V by 0 bases and J by 2 bases, and 12 bases separated the two germline ends. CDR3 sequence (DNA): TGTGCCAGCAGCTTGGACGACAGGTGGGCCTACGAGCAGTACTTC. Protein sequence: CASSLDDRWAYEQYF.

The V call is TRBV4-3, the J call TRBJ2-2; TRBD2 matches 10 bases. Trimming took 2 bases from V and 0 from J; bases not matched to a gene: 6. CDR3 length: 18 amino acids. CDR1 is LGHNA, CDR2 YSLEER, per germline. This CDR3 reads CASSQRGLAAPNTGELFF. CDR3 in DNA: TGCGCCAGCAGCCAACGAGGACTAGCGGCACCGAACACCGGGGAGCTGTTTTTT.

The chain is built from TRBV28 and TRBJ2-7, with D uncertain. In germline, CDR1 is MDHEN, CDR2 SYDVKM. V gave up 5 bases and J gave up 9 bases, with 14 bases separating them. The CDR3 loop spans 12 amino acids. The CDR3 region has the DNA TGTGCCAGCAGTCTCCACCCTCTAAGGCAGTACTTC. Translation: CASSLHPLRQYF.

The J gene is TRBJ1-2, the V gene TRBV14; D may be TRBD1 (5 bases). The CDR3 covers 14 residues. V gave up 0 bases and J gave up 4 bases, with 9 bases separating them. Germline V gives CDR1 SGHDN, CDR2 FVKESK. The CDR3, as DNA: TGTGCCAGCAGCCAAGACAGGGAGGGCTATGGCTACACCTTC. The encoded protein is CASSQDREGYGYTF.

This clone was recorded once. The chain is built from TRBV30 and TRBJ2-3; weak D call: TRBD2 (6 bases). Trimming removed 5 bases from V and 0 bases from J, with 12 bases in between. The CDR3 contains 14 residues. Germline CDR1 is GTSNPN and CDR2 is SVGIG (reference sequence). The DNA of the CDR3 is TGTGCCTGGGACGCGGGATTGAGCACAGATACGCAGTATTTT. Protein sequence: CAWDAGLSTDTQYF.

The chain joins TRBV27 to TRBJ1-4; the D gene is possibly TRBD1 (5 bases). CDR1 and CDR2 from the germline V gene are MNHEY and SMNVEV (reference sequence). The germline V and J ends were trimmed by 6 bases and 1 base, with 21 bases remaining between them. This CDR3 comprises 18 residues. For the CDR3, the DNA is TGTGCCAGCAGCCACAAGACAGACCGAGCACAAACTAATGAAAAACTGTTTTTT. It is translated as CASSHKTDRAQTNEKLFF.